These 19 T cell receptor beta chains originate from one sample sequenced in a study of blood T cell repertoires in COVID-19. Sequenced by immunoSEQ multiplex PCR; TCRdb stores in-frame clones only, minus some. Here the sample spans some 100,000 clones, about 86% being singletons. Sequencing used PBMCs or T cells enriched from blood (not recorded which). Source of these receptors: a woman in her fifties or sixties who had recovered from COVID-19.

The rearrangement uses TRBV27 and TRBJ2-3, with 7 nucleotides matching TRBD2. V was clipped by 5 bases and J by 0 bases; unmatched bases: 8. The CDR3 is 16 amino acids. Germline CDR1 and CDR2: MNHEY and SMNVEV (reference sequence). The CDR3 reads CASSPTRTRSTDTQYF. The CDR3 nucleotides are TGTGCCAGCAGTCCAACCCGGACTAGAAGCACAGATACGCAGTATTTT.

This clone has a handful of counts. The DNA for the CDR3 is TGTGCCTGGAACGGGGTCCCCGGCGAGCAGTACTTC. Encoded protein: CAWNGVPGEQYF. This chain joins TRBV30 and TRBJ2-7; a weak D match, TRBD2 (5 bases). Between the trimmed V and J ends, which lost 4 bases and 6 bases, there was a span of 13 bases. CDR1 and CDR2 from the germline V gene are GTSNPN and SVGIG (reference sequence). CDR3 size: 12 residues. Supplemented by reference TRBV30 and TRBJ2-7, the full variable domain reads SQTIHQWPATLVQPVGSPLSLECTVEGTSNPNLYWYRQAAGRGLQLLFYSVGIGQISSEVPQNLSASRPQDRQFILSSKKLLLSDSGFYLCAWNGVPGEQYFGPGTRLTVT.

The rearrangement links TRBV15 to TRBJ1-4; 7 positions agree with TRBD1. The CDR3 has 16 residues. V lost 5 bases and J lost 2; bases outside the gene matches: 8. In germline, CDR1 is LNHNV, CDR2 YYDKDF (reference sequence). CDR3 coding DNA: TGTGCCACCAGCCCACAGGGGAGGTACACTAATGAAAAACTGTTTTTT. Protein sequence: CATSPQGRYTNEKLFF.

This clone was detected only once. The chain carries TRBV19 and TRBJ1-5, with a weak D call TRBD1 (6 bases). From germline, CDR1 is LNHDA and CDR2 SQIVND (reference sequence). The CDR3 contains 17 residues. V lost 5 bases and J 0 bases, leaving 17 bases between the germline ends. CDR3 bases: TGTGCCAGTAGTGACAGGCGGTCGCTTCATAGCAATCAGCCCCAGCATTTT. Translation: CASSDRRSLHSNQPQHF.

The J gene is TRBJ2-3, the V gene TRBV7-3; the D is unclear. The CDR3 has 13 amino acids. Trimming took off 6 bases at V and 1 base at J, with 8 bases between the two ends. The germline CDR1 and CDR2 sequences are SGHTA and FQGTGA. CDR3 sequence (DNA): TGTGCCAGCAGTTACAGAGGCACAGATACGCAGTATTTT. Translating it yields CASSYRGTDTQYF.

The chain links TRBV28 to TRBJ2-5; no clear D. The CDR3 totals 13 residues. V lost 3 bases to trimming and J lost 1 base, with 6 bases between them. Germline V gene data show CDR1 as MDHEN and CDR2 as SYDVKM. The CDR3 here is CASSLKRQETQYF. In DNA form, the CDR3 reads TGTGCCAGCAGTTTGAAGCGCCAAGAGACCCAGTACTTC.

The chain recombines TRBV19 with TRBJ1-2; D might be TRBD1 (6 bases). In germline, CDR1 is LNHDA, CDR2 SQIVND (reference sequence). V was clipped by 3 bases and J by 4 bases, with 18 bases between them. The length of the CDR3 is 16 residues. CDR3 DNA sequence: TGTGCCAGTAGTATTTCTGGCCAGGGGCGCGGCTATGGCTACACCTTC. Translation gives CASSISGQGRGYGYTF. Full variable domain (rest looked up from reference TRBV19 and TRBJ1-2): DGGITQSPKYLFRKEGQNVTLSCEQNLNHDAMYWYRQDPGQGLRLIYYSQIVNDFQKGDIAEGYSVSREKKESFPLTVTSAQKNPTAFYLCASSISGQGRGYGYTFGSGTRLTVV.

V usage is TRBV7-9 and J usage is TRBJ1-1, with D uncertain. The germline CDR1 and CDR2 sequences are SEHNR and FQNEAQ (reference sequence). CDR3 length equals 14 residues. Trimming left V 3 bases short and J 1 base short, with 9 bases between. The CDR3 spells CASSFDTWNTEAFF. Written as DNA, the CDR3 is TGTGCCAGCAGCTTTGACACTTGGAACACTGAAGCTTTCTTT.

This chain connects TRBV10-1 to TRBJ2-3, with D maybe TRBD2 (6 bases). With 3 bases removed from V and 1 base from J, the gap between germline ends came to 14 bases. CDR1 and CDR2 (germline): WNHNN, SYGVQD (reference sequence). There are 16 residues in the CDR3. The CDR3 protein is CASSDPSAVGTDTQYF. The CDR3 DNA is TGCGCCAGCAGTGATCCTAGCGCCGTCGGCACAGATACGCAGTATTTT.

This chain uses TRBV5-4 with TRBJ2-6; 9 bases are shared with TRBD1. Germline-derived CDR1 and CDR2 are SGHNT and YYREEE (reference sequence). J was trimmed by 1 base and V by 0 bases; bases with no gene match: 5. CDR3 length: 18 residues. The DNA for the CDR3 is TGTGCCAGCAGCTTGGCCTCGGGACAGGGTTCTGGGGCCAACGTCCTGACTTTC. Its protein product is CASSLASGQGSGANVLTF.

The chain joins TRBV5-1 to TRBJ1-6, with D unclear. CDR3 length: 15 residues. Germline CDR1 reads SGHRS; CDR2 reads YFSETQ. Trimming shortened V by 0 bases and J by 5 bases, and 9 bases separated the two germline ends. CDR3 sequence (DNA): TGCGCCAGCAGCTTGGGGACTTTGGATAATTCACCCCTCCACTTT. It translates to CASSLGTLDNSPLHF. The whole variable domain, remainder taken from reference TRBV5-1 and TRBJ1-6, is KAGVTQTPRYLIKTRGQQVTLSCSPISGHRSVSWYQQTPGQGLQFLFEYFSETQRNKGNFPGRFSGRQFSNSRSEMNVSTLELGDSALYLCASSLGTLDNSPLHFGNGTRLTVT.

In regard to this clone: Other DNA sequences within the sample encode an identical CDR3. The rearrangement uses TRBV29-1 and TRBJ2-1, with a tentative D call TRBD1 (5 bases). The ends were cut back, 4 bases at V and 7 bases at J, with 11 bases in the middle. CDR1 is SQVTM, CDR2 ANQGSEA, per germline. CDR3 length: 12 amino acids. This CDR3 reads CSVVQGLNEQFF. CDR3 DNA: TGCAGCGTTGTCCAGGGCTTGAATGAGCAGTTCTTC.

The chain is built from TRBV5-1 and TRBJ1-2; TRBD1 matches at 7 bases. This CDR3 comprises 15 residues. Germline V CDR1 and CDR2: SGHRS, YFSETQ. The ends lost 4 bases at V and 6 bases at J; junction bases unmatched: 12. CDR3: CASSISGGLIDGYTF. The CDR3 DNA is TGCGCCAGCAGCATCTCAGGGGGTTTAATTGATGGCTACACCTTC.

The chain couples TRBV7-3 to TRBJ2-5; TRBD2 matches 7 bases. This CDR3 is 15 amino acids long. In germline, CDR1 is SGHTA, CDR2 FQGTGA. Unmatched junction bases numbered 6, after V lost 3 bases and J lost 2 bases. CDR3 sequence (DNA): TGTGCCAGCAGCTTGGGCGGGAGTCATCAAGAGACCCAGTACTTC. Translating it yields CASSLGGSHQETQYF. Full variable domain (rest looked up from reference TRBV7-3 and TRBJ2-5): GAGVSQTPSNKVTEKGKYVELRCDPISGHTALYWYRQSLGQGPEFLIYFQGTGAADDSGLPNDRFFAVRPEGSVSTLKIQRTERGDSAVYLCASSLGGSHQETQYFGPGTRLLVL.

The CDR3 sequence is CASSLASGEVHEQYF. For the CDR3, the DNA is TGCGCCAGCAGCTTGGCCTCTGGGGAGGTGCACGAGCAGTACTTC. The V call is TRBV5-1, the J call TRBJ2-7; D is possibly TRBD2 (6 bases). The CDR3 is 15 amino acids. V was shortened by 0 bases and J by 5 bases, with 15 bases between the two germline ends. Germline V gene sequence: CDR1 SGHRS, CDR2 YFSETQ. The full variable domain, with the rest looked up from reference TRBV5-1 and TRBJ2-7, is KAGVTQTPRYLIKTRGQQVTLSCSPISGHRSVSWYQQTPGQGLQFLFEYFSETQRNKGNFPGRFSGRQFSNSRSEMNVSTLELGDSALYLCASSLASGEVHEQYFGPGTRLTVT.

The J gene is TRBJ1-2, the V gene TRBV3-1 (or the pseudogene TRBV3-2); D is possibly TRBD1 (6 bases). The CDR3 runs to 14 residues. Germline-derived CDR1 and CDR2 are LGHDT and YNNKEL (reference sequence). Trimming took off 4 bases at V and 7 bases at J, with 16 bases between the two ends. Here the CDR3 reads CASSRVWGQSGYTF. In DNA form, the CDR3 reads TGTGCCAGCAGCCGCGTTTGGGGGCAAAGTGGCTACACCTTC.

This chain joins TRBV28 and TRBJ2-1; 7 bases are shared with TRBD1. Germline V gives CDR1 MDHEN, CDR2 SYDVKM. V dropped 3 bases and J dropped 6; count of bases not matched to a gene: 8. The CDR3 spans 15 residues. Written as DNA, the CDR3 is TGTGCCAGCAGTTTCTTCTCAGCAGGGGGCAATGAGCAGTTCTTC. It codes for CASSFFSAGGNEQFF.

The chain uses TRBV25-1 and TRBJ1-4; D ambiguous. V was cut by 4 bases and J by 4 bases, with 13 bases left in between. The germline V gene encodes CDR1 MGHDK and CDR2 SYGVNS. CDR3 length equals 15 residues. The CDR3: CASSGRWSLNEKLFF. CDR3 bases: TGTGCCAGCAGTGGCCGGTGGTCCCTTAATGAAAAACTGTTTTTT. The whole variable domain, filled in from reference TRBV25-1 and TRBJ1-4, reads EADIYQTPRYLVIGTGKKITLECSQTMGHDKMYWYQQDPGMELHLIHYSYGVNSTEKGDLSSESTVSRIRTEHFPLTLESARPSHTSQYLCASSGRWSLNEKLFFGSGTQLSVL.

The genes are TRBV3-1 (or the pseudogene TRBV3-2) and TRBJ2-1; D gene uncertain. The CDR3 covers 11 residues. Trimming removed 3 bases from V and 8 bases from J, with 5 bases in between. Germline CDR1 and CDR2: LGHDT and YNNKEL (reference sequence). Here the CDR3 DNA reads TGTGCCAGCAGCCATTCGGATGAGCAGTTCTTC. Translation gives CASSHSDEQFF.